The rows below give T cell receptor beta chains drawn from one sample of a study of cytomegalovirus exposure and HLA in healthy donors. Sequenced by immunoSEQ multiplex PCR; TCRdb stores in-frame clones only, minus some. The sample lists around 100,000 clones, 81% occurring once. The specimen sequenced was PBMCs. The receptor source for this set is a man aged 35-49 years in good health and CMV-seropositive. CDR3s include the opening cysteine and the closing phenylalanine or tryptophan. D genes are given only for firm matches. Some rows have no size entry. The others give once, few or many, or a class for an expanded clone.

j_call d_call v_call clone_size cdr3_nt cdr3_aa
TRBJ2-2 NA TRBV10-3 NA TGTGCCATCAGTGTTAGGGGTAGCACCGGGGAGCTGTTTTTT CAISVRGSTGELFF
TRBJ1-2 NA TRBV19 NA TGTGCCAGTAGTTCACAGGGTGGCTATGGCTACACCTTC CASSSQGGYGYTF
TRBJ2-1 TRBD2 TRBV13 NA TGTGCCAGCAGCTTAGTACTAGCGGGGGCCTTAGATGAGCAGTTCTTC CASSLVLAGALDEQFF
TRBJ2-7 NA TRBV6-1 NA TGTGCCAGCAGTGAACAACAGGGCTACGAGCAGTACTTC CASSEQQGYEQYF
TRBJ1-2 NA TRBV15 NA TGTGCCACCAGCAGAGAATCGGCGGGGGCGGGTTATGGCTACACCTTC CATSRESAGAGYGYTF
TRBJ1-2 NA TRBV4-2 NA TGTGCCAGCAGCCAAGATGAATTACAGACCTTAATCTATGGCTACACCTTC CASSQDELQTLIYGYTF
TRBJ1-3 NA TRBV28 NA TGTGCCAGCAGTTCCAGGACTAACACCATATATTTT CASSSRTNTIYF
TRBJ2-7 NA TRBV5-4 NA TGTGCCAGCAGCTTTATAGGGGCCTACGAGCAGTACTTC CASSFIGAYEQYF
TRBJ2-7 NA TRBV28 few TGTGCCAGCAGTACCAACAGGGGGGGGGACGAGCAGTACTTC CASSTNRGGDEQYF
TRBJ1-1 NA TRBV2 few TGTGCCAGCAGGGACCTCGGCCAGGGTGGCACTGAAGCTTTCTTT CASRDLGQGGTEAFF
TRBJ2-7 NA TRBV29-1 NA TGCAGCGTCAGGGTTTCCTCCTACGAGCAGTACTTC CSVRVSSYEQYF
TRBJ1-4 NA TRBV5-1 NA TGCGCCAGCAGCTTGGGATACCAGTCTAATGAAAAACTGTTTTTT CASSLGYQSNEKLFF
TRBJ2-7 NA TRBV28 few TGTGCCAGCAGTTCCCCGGCGGACAGATACGAGCAGTACTTC CASSSPADRYEQYF
TRBJ2-5 TRBD2 TRBV20-1 NA TGCAGCGGACTAGCGGGGGAGACCCAGTACTTC CSGLAGETQYF
TRBJ2-7 TRBD1 TRBV27 NA TGTGCCAGCAGTCGAGGGACAGGGTTTTATGGCGAGCAGTACTTC CASSRGTGFYGEQYF
TRBJ2-1 TRBD2 TRBV11-1 NA TGTGCCAGCAGAAAACCGACTAGCGGGAGCTATGAGCAGTTCTTC CASRKPTSGSYEQFF
TRBJ1-2 TRBD1 TRBV7-2 NA TGTGCCGGTCGGGACAGCGTGGGCTATGGCTACACCTTC CAGRDSVGYGYTF
TRBJ2-7 NA TRBV4-2 NA TGTGCCAGCAGTCAAGAAACCACCCGAGTCTACGAGCAGTACTTC CASSQETTRVYEQYF
TRBJ1-5 NA TRBV30 once TGTGCCTGGGGGAGGGATAGCAATCAGCCCCAGCATTTT CAWGRDSNQPQHF
TRBJ1-3 NA TRBV19 NA TGTGCCAGTAATAGAATCTGGGGAGCGGACACCATATATTTT CASNRIWGADTIYF
TRBJ2-2 TRBD1 TRBV19 NA TGTGCCAGTAGGCCTATTGACAGGGCCACCGGGGAGCTGTTTTTT CASRPIDRATGELFF
TRBJ1-5 TRBD1 TRBV5-6 NA TGTGCCAGCAGCTGGGGACAGGGCGGTCAGCCCCAGCATTTT CASSWGQGGQPQHF
TRBJ1-1 NA TRBV5-1 NA TGCGCCAGCAGCTTGGCCGCAGACACTGAAGCTTTCTTT CASSLAADTEAFF
TRBJ1-4 NA TRBV19 few TGTGCCAGTGGCCTTGGCGAAAAACTGTTTTTT CASGLGEKLFF
TRBJ1-2 TRBD1 TRBV10-3 NA TGTGCCATCACGACGATTGACAGGGTAGGAGGCTACACCTTC CAITTIDRVGGYTF
TRBJ2-3 NA TRBV18 NA TGTGCCAGCTCACCACCGGGCGGCACAGATACGCAGTATTTT CASSPPGGTDTQYF
TRBJ1-5 NA TRBV27 few TGTGCCAGCAGTCCGAGGGTCTATAGCAATCAGCCCCAGCATTTT CASSPRVYSNQPQHF
TRBJ2-7 NA TRBV10-1 NA TGCGCCAGCAGTGAGTCAGTAGCGAGAGCCTACGAGCAGTACTTC CASSESVARAYEQYF
TRBJ2-3 NA TRBV27 NA TGTGCCAGCAGTTTATCTAGCGGTTTAGCAGTAGATACGCAGTATTTT CASSLSSGLAVDTQYF
TRBJ2-1 TRBD2 TRBV28 once TGTGCCAGCGGTGGGACTAGCGGGAGGGCCGTGTCCTACAATGAGCAGTTCTTC CASGGTSGRAVSYNEQFF
TRBJ2-6 TRBD1 TRBV5-8 medium-sized TGTGCCAGCAGCCCGGGACAGGGATTCCCTGGGGCCAACGTCCTGACTTTC CASSPGQGFPGANVLTF
TRBJ2-1 TRBD1 TRBV6-1 NA TGTGCCAGCAGTAGGACAGGGTTTGAGCAGTTCTTC CASSRTGFEQFF
TRBJ2-5 TRBD2 TRBV6-5 NA TGTGCCAGCAGAACACTAGCGATGGAAGAGACCCAGTACTTC CASRTLAMEETQYF
TRBJ2-1 TRBD1 TRBV6-5 NA TGTGCCAGCAGTTACCCCCCCGGGACAGGATACAATGAGCAGTTCTTC CASSYPPGTGYNEQFF
TRBJ2-7 TRBD1 TRBV6-1 NA TGTGCCAGCAGATTTCCCGGGACAGGGAACGACGAGCAGTACTTC CASRFPGTGNDEQYF
TRBJ2-5 TRBD1 TRBV5-1 once TGCGCCAGCGGGACAGGGGAAGAGACCCAGTACTTC CASGTGEETQYF
TRBJ1-5 TRBD1 TRBV28 NA TGTGCCAGCAGTTTCCTGACAGGGAACAATCAGCCCCAGCATTTT CASSFLTGNNQPQHF
TRBJ2-3 TRBD2 TRBV29-1 NA TGCAGCGCCCTTCTAGGCGGGAGTTGGGCAGATACGCAGTATTTT CSALLGGSWADTQYF
TRBJ1-5 NA TRBV18 NA TGTGCCAGCTCACCCAGTGTGAGGAATAGCAATCAGCCCCAGCATTTT CASSPSVRNSNQPQHF
TRBJ1-1 TRBD1 TRBV7-2 NA TGTGCCAGCAGCGTCACACAGGGGGCTGGCACTGAAGCTTTCTTT CASSVTQGAGTEAFF
TRBJ1-2 TRBD1 TRBV29-1 NA TGCAGCGTTGTGAAGGACAGGGTGGACGGCTACACCTTC CSVVKDRVDGYTF